This entry lists 21 T cell receptor beta chains sequenced from one sample in a study of blood T cell repertoires in COVID-19. Libraries were prepared by immunoSEQ multiplex PCR; TCRdb keeps only in-frame clonotypes and omits some of them. The sample has some 65,000 clones; about 86% are singletons. What was sequenced was peripheral blood. The receptors were sampled from a man aged 40-49 years with COVID-19, enrolled during active disease.

This clone came up a few times. CDR3 amino acids: CARDRGGYTF. The DNA for the CDR3 is TGTGCTAGGGACCGGGGTGGCTACACCTTC. The chain carries TRBV12-5 and TRBJ1-2; D is unresolved. The CDR3 runs to 10 residues. Germline V CDR1 and CDR2: LGHNT, FRNRAP. V was cut by 9 bases and J by 7 bases, with 9 bases left in between.

The chain employs TRBV30 and TRBJ1-2; TRBD1 matches 8 bases. The CDR3 runs to 14 residues. CDR1 GTSNPN and CDR2 SVGIG come from the germline V gene (reference sequence). Unmatched junction bases numbered 5, after V lost 3 bases and J lost 2 bases. The CDR3 DNA reads as TGTGCCTGGAGCAAGGGACAGGCCAACTATGGCTACACCTTC. Translating it yields CAWSKGQANYGYTF.

This clone was seen a few times. The gene calls are TRBV6-6 and TRBJ1-5; D is unresolved. V lost 8 bases, J lost 0 bases, and 14 bases lay in between. This CDR3 has 15 residues. The germline gives CDR1 MNHNY, CDR2 SVGAGI (reference sequence). This chain's CDR3 is CASEKGEGSNQPQHF. The CDR3 region has the DNA TGTGCCAGCGAGAAAGGTGAGGGTAGCAATCAGCCCCAGCATTTT.

This rearrangement joins TRBV3-1 (or the pseudogene TRBV3-2) to TRBJ1-2; 9 bases agree with TRBD1. Germline lookup yields CDR1 LGHDT and CDR2 YNNKEL (reference sequence). With 6 bases clipped from V and 8 bases from J, the junction kept 13 bases outside the gene matches. The CDR3 runs 15 residues. As DNA, the CDR3 is TGTGCCAGCAGTCTTTCTACAGGGGGCGCGGGAGGCTACACCTTC. Translation gives CASSLSTGGAGGYTF.

The chain carries TRBV7-9 and TRBJ2-7; D ambiguous. Germline CDR1 and CDR2: SEHNR and FQNEAQ (reference sequence). V lost 5 bases and J lost 0, with 5 bases in between. This CDR3 is built from 12 residues. The CDR3 DNA reads TGTGCCAGCAGCGCGAGCTCCTACGAGCAGTACTTC. It yields the protein CASSASSYEQYF.

CDR3 DNA: TGTGCCAGCAGCACCTGGGGGCCGCGAAGTGAAAAACTGTTTTTT. Encoded protein: CASSTWGPRSEKLFF. This sequence joins TRBV12-1 and TRBJ1-4; the table gives TRBD1 as D, unverified against the DNA. TRBV12-1 is described as a pseudogene. The CDR3 runs to 15 residues.

The rearrangement uses TRBV14 and TRBJ1-5, with D hard to call. This CDR3 is 15 amino acids long. The V end lost 4 bases, the J end lost 0 bases, and 10 bases lay between the germline ends. Germline loops: CDR1 SGHDN, CDR2 FVKESK. For the CDR3, the DNA is TGTGCCAGCAGCCCGGGAGGGTATAGCAATCAGCCCCAGCATTTT. This gives the protein CASSPGGYSNQPQHF.

The chain combines TRBV7-6 with TRBJ1-5, with a weak D call TRBD1 (6 bases). Trimming removed 5 bases at V and 5 bases at J, with 10 bases between. Germline V CDR1 and CDR2: SGHVS, FNYEAQ. The length of the CDR3 is 13 residues. Here the CDR3 reads CASSQDSYQPQHF. Here the CDR3 DNA reads TGTGCCAGCAGCCAGGACAGCTATCAGCCCCAGCATTTT.

This clone was seen only a few times. CDR3 sequence reads: CATSKRTGRTETQYF. The CDR3 region has the DNA TGTGCCACCAGCAAGAGAACAGGCCGAACGGAGACCCAGTACTTC. V usage is TRBV15 and J usage is TRBJ2-5, with D perhaps TRBD1 (5 bases). Per the germline V gene, CDR1 is LNHNV and CDR2 is YYDKDF (reference sequence). The V gene lost 4 bases and the J gene lost 5 bases, with 17 bases spanning the gap. The CDR3 sequence is 15 residues long.

The gene calls are TRBV30 and TRBJ2-3, with D possibly TRBD2 on 5 matching bases. CDR1 and CDR2 from the germline V gene are GTSNPN and SVGIG (reference sequence). V was trimmed by 4 bases and J by 2 bases, leaving 10 bases between them. The CDR3 loop spans 13 amino acids. CDR3 nucleotide sequence: TGTGCCTGGAAGGGAGCGTCCACAGATACGCAGTATTTT. Protein: CAWKGASTDTQYF. The variable domain in full, completed from reference TRBV30 and TRBJ2-3, reads SQTIHQWPATLVQPVGSPLSLECTVEGTSNPNLYWYRQAAGRGLQLLFYSVGIGQISSEVPQNLSASRPQDRQFILSSKKLLLSDSGFYLCAWKGASTDTQYFGPGTRLTVL.

The J gene is TRBJ1-2, the V gene TRBV20-1, with D uncertain. The V end lost 3 bases, the J end lost 2 bases, and 7 bases lay between the germline ends. CDR1 and CDR2 (germline): DFQATT, SNEGSKA (reference sequence). This CDR3 has 12 amino acids. In nucleotides, the CDR3 is TGCAGTGCTAGTTCGACAAACTATGGCTACACCTTC. It translates to CSASSTNYGYTF.

The rearrangement uses TRBV7-9 and TRBJ2-1, with D possibly TRBD2 on 6 matching bases. Trimming stripped 3 bases from V and 8 bases from J, with 14 bases between. The CDR3 has 14 residues. Germline-derived CDR1 and CDR2 are SEHNR and FQNEAQ (reference sequence). The DNA for the CDR3 is TGTGCCAGCAGCTTTTCCGGATCGGGGGATGAGCAGTTCTTC. Translation gives CASSFSGSGDEQFF.

This chain joins TRBV9 and TRBJ1-6, with 8 bases identical to TRBD1. Germline V gene sequence: CDR1 SGDLS, CDR2 YYNGEE. This CDR3 contains 15 residues. The V gene end was trimmed by 4 bases and the J gene end by 7 bases; junction bases not matched to a gene: 7. CDR3 DNA sequence: TGTGCCAGCAGCCTAGAGACAGGGGAAAATTCACCCCTCCACTTT. It codes for CASSLETGENSPLHF.

This chain joins TRBV5-6 and TRBJ2-5, with 9 bases matching TRBD1. The germline V gene encodes CDR1 SGHDT and CDR2 YYEEEE. CDR3 length: 14 amino acids. After removal of 2 bases from V and 10 bases from J, the junction contained 9 bases not matched to a gene. The CDR3: CASSFRDREGSQYF. Written as DNA, the CDR3 is TGTGCCAGCAGCTTTCGGGACAGGGAAGGTAGCCAGTACTTC.

The CDR3 loop reads CASSLGSGGRGEYPAKEKLFF. CDR3 DNA: TGCGCCAGCAGCTTGGGATCCGGAGGGCGGGGGGAATATCCGGCGAAGGAAAAACTGTTTTTT. The V call is TRBV5-1, the J call TRBJ1-4, with TRBD1 as a possible D gene (5 bases). V lost 0 bases and J 8 bases, leaving 32 bases between the germline ends. The CDR3 is made up of 21 amino acids. The germline V gene encodes CDR1 SGHRS and CDR2 YFSETQ.

J is TRBJ2-5 and V is TRBV11-2, with D perhaps TRBD1 (5 bases). The germline V and J ends were trimmed by 3 bases and 0 bases, with 8 bases remaining between them. The CDR3 spans 14 residues. Germline CDR1 and CDR2: SGHAT and FQNNGV. The CDR3 nucleotides are TGTGCCAGCAGCTTGGACATCAACCAAGAGACCCAGTACTTC. It specifies CASSLDINQETQYF.

This clone came up once. The chain couples TRBV3-1 (or the pseudogene TRBV3-2) to TRBJ1-1; D is uncertain. Trimming left V 2 bases short and J 1 base short, with 5 bases between. The CDR3 is 13 residues long. Germline loops: CDR1 LGHDT, CDR2 YNNKEL (reference sequence). The CDR3 DNA is TGTGCCAGCAGCCAAACATGGAACACTGAAGCTTTCTTT. Its protein is CASSQTWNTEAFF.

The chain couples TRBV30 to TRBJ2-3; perhaps TRBD2 as D (5 bases). The CDR3 extends over 14 amino acids. The germline V and J ends were trimmed by 5 bases and 2 bases, with 14 bases remaining between them. The germline CDR1 and CDR2 sequences are GTSNPN and SVGIG (reference sequence). In nucleotides, the CDR3 is TGTGCCTGGGCCCGTGCGGGTAACACAGATACGCAGTATTTT. Translated, it gives CAWARAGNTDTQYF.

CDR3 DNA sequence: TGCGCCAGCAGCCAAAAGCGGGGGTGGGGAGAGACCCAGTACTTC. It translates to CASSQKRGWGETQYF. The chain has TRBV5-1 and TRBJ2-5; 8 positions agree with TRBD2. CDR1 and CDR2 (germline): SGHRS, YFSETQ. The CDR3 is 15 amino acids. The junction had 9 bases not matched to a gene; V was cut back by 4 bases and J by 4 bases.

The chain is built from TRBV6-5 and TRBJ1-1; the D gene is possibly TRBD1 (5 bases). Deletions cut 2 bases from V and 8 bases from J, with 12 bases between. CDR3 length: 13 residues. The V gene's germline CDR1 is MNHEY and CDR2 SVGAGI. The CDR3 DNA is TGTGCCAGCAGTTACGACCCACAGGTAGAAGCTTTCTTT. This sequence encodes CASSYDPQVEAFF.

The genes are TRBV7-9 and TRBJ1-3; no clear D gene. The V gene lost 2 bases and the J gene lost 2 bases, with 10 bases spanning the gap. The CDR3 sequence is 15 residues long. Per the germline V gene, CDR1 is SEHNR and CDR2 is FQNEAQ (reference sequence). The CDR3 nucleotides are TGTGCCAGCAGCTTAACGGGTGTGGCTGGAAACACCATATATTTT. Protein sequence: CASSLTGVAGNTIYF.